Below, 18 T cell receptor beta chains from the same sample are listed, as sequenced in a study of cytomegalovirus exposure and HLA in healthy donors. PCR used 60 Vbeta primers and 13 Jbeta primers. Assay: immunoSEQ multiplex PCR; the TCRdb copy retains only in-frame clones and omits some. Here the sample spans 150,000 or so clones, approximately 80% being singletons. The source material was PBMCs. The receptors here all came from a woman aged 50 to 60 in good health and CMV-seropositive.

The chain links TRBV7-2 to TRBJ2-5, with 8 bases fitting TRBD1. The last part of the DNA fits TRBJ2-7 better; the J call may be wrong. The CDR3 consists of 15 residues. The germline CDR1 and CDR2 sequences are SGHTA and FQGNSA. This CDR3 is CASSQGAGSAYEQYF. Here the CDR3 DNA reads TGTGCCAGCAGCCAGGGGGCAGGGAGCGCCTACGAGCAGTACTTC.

The rearrangement links TRBV7-3 to TRBJ2-3, with 9 positions matching TRBD1. CDR1 and CDR2 from the germline V gene are SGHTA and FQGTGA. The V segment lost 5 bases and the J segment 2 bases; nucleotides outside the gene matches: 5. The CDR3 length is 15 residues. CDR3 nucleotides: TGTGCCAGCAGCCCACAGGGGGCGGCCACAGATACGCAGTATTTT. This translates into CASSPQGAATDTQYF.

V usage is TRBV28 and J usage is TRBJ1-2, with D possibly being TRBD1 (5 bases). The V gene lost 0 bases and the J gene lost 6 bases, with 8 bases spanning the gap. The CDR3 runs to 13 residues. Germline CDR1 and CDR2: MDHEN and SYDVKM. The CDR3 reads CASSLWQGDGYTF. CDR3 in DNA: TGTGCCAGCAGTTTATGGCAGGGCGATGGCTACACCTTC.

This sequence joins TRBV19 and TRBJ1-1; 8 positions agree with TRBD1. This CDR3 region has 15 residues. Germline assignment: CDR1 LNHDA and CDR2 SQIVND (reference sequence). V was clipped by 6 bases and J by 1 base; unmatched bases: 7. Written as DNA, the CDR3 is TGTGCCAGTAGGCTACAGGGGGTCCCGAACACTGAAGCTTTCTTT. Amino acid sequence: CASRLQGVPNTEAFF.

This clone appeared a few times. V gene TRBV30 combines with J gene TRBJ2-2; 8 nucleotides agree with TRBD1. This CDR3 spans 15 amino acids. CDR1 is GTSNPN, CDR2 SVGIG, per germline (reference sequence). The J segment lost 1 base and the V segment lost 3 bases, leaving 4 bases of the junction unmatched. CDR3 in DNA: TGTGCCTGGAGGCGGACAGGGCTGAACACCGGGGAGCTGTTTTTT. Its protein product is CAWRRTGLNTGELFF. Full variable domain (rest looked up from reference TRBV30 and TRBJ2-2): SQTIHQWPATLVQPVGSPLSLECTVEGTSNPNLYWYRQAAGRGLQLLFYSVGIGQISSEVPQNLSASRPQDRQFILSSKKLLLSDSGFYLCAWRRTGLNTGELFFGEGSRLTVL.

The genes are TRBV30 and TRBJ1-1, with unresolved D. The CDR3 has 14 residues. Germline V gene data show CDR1 as GTSNPN and CDR2 as SVGIG (reference sequence). V lost 0 bases to trimming and J lost 1 base, with 9 bases between them. CDR3 sequence: CAWSVLDTNTEAFF. CDR3 coding DNA: TGTGCCTGGAGTGTACTAGACACGAACACTGAAGCTTTCTTT.

This clone has only a few counts. The gene calls are TRBV4-3 and TRBJ2-2; D uncertain. CDR1 and CDR2 from the germline V gene are LGHNA and YSLEER. The germline V and J ends were trimmed by 0 bases and 0 bases, with 8 bases remaining between them. This CDR3 is 16 amino acids long. The CDR3 DNA reads TGCGCCAGCAGCCAAGATTGGGCAACGAACACCGGGGAGCTGTTTTTT. Residues: CASSQDWATNTGELFF.

The genes are TRBV7-9 and TRBJ2-3; D is ambiguous. In germline, CDR1 is SEHNR, CDR2 FQNEAQ (reference sequence). V lost 0 bases and J lost 0, with 10 bases in between. CDR3 size: 16 residues. The DNA of the CDR3 is TGTGCCAGCAGCTTAGCGTCTCCCCTGAGCACAGATACGCAGTATTTT. It is translated as CASSLASPLSTDTQYF.

V and J are TRBV5-4 and TRBJ2-7; the match to TRBD1 covers 10 bases. CDR1 is SGHNT, CDR2 YYREEE, per germline (reference sequence). CDR3 size: 14 residues. Trimming removed 4 bases from V and 4 bases from J; junction bases left unmatched: 5. This chain's CDR3 is CASSPRQGAYEQYF. CDR3 DNA sequence: TGTGCCAGCAGCCCGAGACAGGGGGCTTACGAGCAGTACTTC. The full variable domain, completed using reference TRBV5-4 and TRBJ2-7, is ETGVTQSPTHLIKTRGQQVTLRCSSQSGHNTVSWYQQALGQGPQFIFQYYREEENGRGNFPPRFSGLQFPNYSSELNVNALELDDSALYLCASSPRQGAYEQYFGPGTRLTVT.

This chain uses TRBV5-1 with TRBJ2-1, with a weak D call TRBD2 (7 bases). Per germline, CDR1 SGHRS and CDR2 YFSETQ. The V gene lost 4 bases and the J gene lost 6 bases, with 14 bases spanning the gap. This CDR3 region has 14 residues. The CDR3 protein is CASSGGGQSNEQFF. The DNA of the CDR3 is TGCGCCAGCAGCGGGGGGGGACAAAGCAATGAGCAGTTCTTC.

The chain joins TRBV2 to TRBJ1-1; a weak D match, TRBD1 (6 bases). CDR1 SNHLY and CDR2 FYNNEI come from the germline V gene. This CDR3 has 14 amino acids. V gave up 7 bases and J gave up 8 bases, with 20 bases separating them. This CDR3 is CASIALLTGTEAFF. CDR3 sequence (DNA): TGTGCCAGCATAGCCCTCTTAACAGGGACCGAAGCTTTCTTT.

The chain recombines TRBV6-4 with TRBJ2-2; no clear D gene. Trimming pared 5 bases from V and 6 bases from J, leaving 10 bases between. The CDR3 runs to 13 residues. Germline CDR1 reads MRHNA; CDR2 reads SNTAGT. The CDR3 reads CASSPKSAGELFF. CDR3 sequence (DNA): TGTGCCAGCAGTCCCAAGTCGGCCGGGGAGCTGTTTTTT.

For this clone: The junction departs from the called germline gene at one end, perhaps through a read error. The CDR3 here is CSSSFPGRGYEKLFF. The CDR3 region has the DNA TGTTCCAGCAGCTTCCCCGGCAGGGGATATGAAAAACTGTTTTTT. This sequence joins TRBV7-9 and TRBJ1-4; D possibly corresponds to TRBD1 (6 bases). Germline lookup yields CDR1 SEHNR and CDR2 FQNEAQ (reference sequence). This CDR3 has 15 residues. The full variable domain, completed using reference TRBV7-9 and TRBJ1-4, is DTGVSQNPRHKITKRGQNVTFRCDPISEHNRLYWYRQTLGQGPEFLTYFQNEAQLEKSRLLSDRFSAERPKGSFSTLEIQRTEQGDSAMYLCSSSFPGRGYEKLFFGSGTQLSVL.

CDR3 protein: CASSSGRNNEQFF. The CDR3 nucleotides read TGTGCCAGTAGCAGCGGGAGGAACAATGAGCAGTTCTTC. This chain links TRBV19 with TRBJ2-1, with TRBD2 matching over 9 bases. The CDR3 runs to 13 residues. In germline, CDR1 is LNHDA, CDR2 SQIVND (reference sequence). V dropped 6 bases and J dropped 5; count of bases not matched to a gene: 2.

The chain links TRBV2 to TRBJ1-3; D is unresolved. V lost 8 bases and J lost 9, with 17 bases in between. The germline gives CDR1 SNHLY, CDR2 FYNNEI. The CDR3 consists of 13 residues. In DNA form, the CDR3 reads TGTGCCAGCCAGGTTACCCCGACAACCACCATATATTTT. Its protein product is CASQVTPTTTIYF.

This chain uses TRBV18 with TRBJ1-2; 9 bases align to TRBD1. The CDR3 is made up of 15 amino acids. Germline-derived CDR1 and CDR2 are KGHSH and LQKENI. Trimming at V came to 3 bases and at J to 3 bases, leaving 5 bases not matched to a gene. CDR3 in DNA: TGTGCCAGCTCACCCCGGACAGGGGAAGACTATGGCTACACCTTC. It specifies CASSPRTGEDYGYTF. Together with reference TRBV18 and TRBJ1-2, the CDR3 gives the full variable domain: NAGVMQNPRHLVRRRGQEARLRCSPMKGHSHVYWYRQLPEEGLKFMVYLQKENIIDESGMPKERFSAEFPKEGPSILRIQQVVRGDSAAYFCASSPRTGEDYGYTFGSGTRLTVV.

The chain carries TRBV27 and TRBJ2-7; the match to TRBD1 covers 8 bases. Germline V gene lookup returns CDR1 MNHEY and CDR2 SMNVEV (reference sequence). The V and J ends lost 6 bases and 2 bases, in that order; junction bases with no gene match: 15. The CDR3 sequence is 17 residues long. The CDR3 spells CASRRGFGQGIAYEQYF. The CDR3 DNA reads TGTGCCAGCAGGCGGGGATTCGGACAGGGAATCGCCTACGAGCAGTACTTC.

The V and J genes are TRBV27 and TRBJ2-1; tentative D call: TRBD1 (6 bases). Germline CDR1 is MNHEY and CDR2 is SMNVEV (reference sequence). The CDR3 is 15 residues long. The V gene lost 6 bases and the J gene lost 0 bases, with 12 bases spanning the gap. DNA of the CDR3: TGTGCCAGCAGGCAACAGGGACCCTCCTACAATGAGCAGTTCTTC. It encodes CASRQQGPSYNEQFF.